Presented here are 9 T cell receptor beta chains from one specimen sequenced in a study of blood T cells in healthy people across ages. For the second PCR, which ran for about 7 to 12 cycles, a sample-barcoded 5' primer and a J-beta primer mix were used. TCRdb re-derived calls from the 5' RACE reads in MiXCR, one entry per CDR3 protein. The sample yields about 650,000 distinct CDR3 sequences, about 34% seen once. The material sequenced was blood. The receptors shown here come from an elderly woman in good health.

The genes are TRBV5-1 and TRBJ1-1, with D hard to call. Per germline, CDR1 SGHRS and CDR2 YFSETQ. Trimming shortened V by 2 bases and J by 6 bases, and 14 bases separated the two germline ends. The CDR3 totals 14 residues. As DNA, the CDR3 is TGCGCCAGCAGCTTTAACTCAGGCAACTCTGAAGCTTTCTTT. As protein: CASSFNSGNSEAFF.

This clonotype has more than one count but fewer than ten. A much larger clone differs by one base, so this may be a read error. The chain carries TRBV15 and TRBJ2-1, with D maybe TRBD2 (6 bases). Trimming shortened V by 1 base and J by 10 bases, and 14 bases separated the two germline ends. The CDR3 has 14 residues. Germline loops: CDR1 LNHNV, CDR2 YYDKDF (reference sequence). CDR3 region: CATSRGGFAGEQFF. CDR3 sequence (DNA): TGTGCCACCAGCAGAGGGGGGTTTGCGGGGGAGCAGTTCTTC.

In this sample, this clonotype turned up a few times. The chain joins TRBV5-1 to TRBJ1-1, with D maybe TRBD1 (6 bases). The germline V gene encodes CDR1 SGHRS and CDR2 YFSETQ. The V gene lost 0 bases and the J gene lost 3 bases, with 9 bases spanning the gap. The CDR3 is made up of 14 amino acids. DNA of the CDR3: TGCGCCAGCAGCTTGGGGACAGTGGACACTGAAGCTTTCTTT. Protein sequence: CASSLGTVDTEAFF. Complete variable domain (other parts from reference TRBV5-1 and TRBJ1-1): KAGVTQTPRYLIKTRGQQVTLSCSPISGHRSVSWYQQTPGQGLQFLFEYFSETQRNKGNFPGRFSGRQFSNSRSEMNVSTLELGDSALYLCASSLGTVDTEAFFGQGTRLTVV.

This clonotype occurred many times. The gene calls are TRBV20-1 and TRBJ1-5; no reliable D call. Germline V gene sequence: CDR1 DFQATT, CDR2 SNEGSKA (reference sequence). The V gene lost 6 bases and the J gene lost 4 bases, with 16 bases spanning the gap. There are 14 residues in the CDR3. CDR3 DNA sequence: TGCAGTGCCGGGGATCCATTACCGAATCAGCCCCAGCATTTT. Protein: CSAGDPLPNQPQHF.

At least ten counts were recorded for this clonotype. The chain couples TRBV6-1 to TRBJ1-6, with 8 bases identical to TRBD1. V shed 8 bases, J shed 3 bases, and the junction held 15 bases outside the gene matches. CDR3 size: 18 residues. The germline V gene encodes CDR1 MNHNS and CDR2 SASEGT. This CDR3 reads CASGLAGRGPFYNSPLHF. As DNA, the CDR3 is TGTGCCAGCGGGTTGGCGGGCAGGGGGCCATTCTATAATTCACCCCTCCACTTT.

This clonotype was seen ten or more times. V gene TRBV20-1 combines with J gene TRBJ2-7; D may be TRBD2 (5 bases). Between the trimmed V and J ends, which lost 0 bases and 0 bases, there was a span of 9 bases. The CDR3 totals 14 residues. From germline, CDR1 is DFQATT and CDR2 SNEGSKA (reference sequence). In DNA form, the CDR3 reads TGCAGTGCTAGAGATCTCGGGAACTCCTACGAGCAGTACTTC. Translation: CSARDLGNSYEQYF.

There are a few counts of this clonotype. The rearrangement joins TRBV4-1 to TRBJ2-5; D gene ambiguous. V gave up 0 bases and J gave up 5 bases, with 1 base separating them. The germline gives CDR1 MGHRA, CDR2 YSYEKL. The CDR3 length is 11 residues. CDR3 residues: CASSQDETQYF. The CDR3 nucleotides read TGCGCCAGCAGCCAAGATGAGACCCAGTACTTC.

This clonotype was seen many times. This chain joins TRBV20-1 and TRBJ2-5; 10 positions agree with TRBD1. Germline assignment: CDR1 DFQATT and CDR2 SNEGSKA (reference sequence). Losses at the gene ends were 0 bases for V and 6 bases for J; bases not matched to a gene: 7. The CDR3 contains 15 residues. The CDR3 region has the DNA TGCAGTGCTAGAGATCGGACAGGGGGTGAGAAGACCCAGTACTTC. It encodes CSARDRTGGEKTQYF.

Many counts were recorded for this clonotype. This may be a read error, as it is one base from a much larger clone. The CDR3 is CASSLPTSGGDEQYF. CDR3 DNA sequence: TGTGCCAGCAGCCTACCGACTAGCGGGGGGGATGAGCAGTACTTC. The chain employs TRBV5-6 and TRBJ2-5; 14 bases are a match to TRBD2. The germline gives CDR1 SGHDT, CDR2 YYEEEE. The ends lost 4 bases at V and 11 bases at J; junction bases unmatched: 10. The CDR3 consists of 15 residues.